The present entry profiles one T cell receptor (beta chain) with its context. Its cognate antigen is unknown. This specimen comes from a study of cytomegalovirus exposure and HLA in healthy donors. Primers for the PCR totalled 60 Vbeta and 13 Jbeta. Sequenced by immunoSEQ multiplex PCR; TCRdb stores in-frame clones only, minus some. The table includes roughly 150,000 clones, approximately 85% detected once. Study results and limitations: Compared with the roughly 730-donor mean, an Asian-associated ancestry cluster reportedly had fewer N-insertions, according to a later analysis.

V lost 0 bases to trimming and J lost 8 bases, with 14 bases between them. The CDR3 totals 15 residues. Germline CDR1 SGHDN, CDR2 FVKESK. The chain carries TRBV14 and TRBJ1-3; a weak D match, TRBD1 (5 bases). The sequenced sample was PBMCs. This TCR was recovered from a girl aged 2 to 10 in good health and CMV-seropositive. The CDR3 nucleotides are TGTGCCAGCAGCCAAGAACGGGGGTTTTGGGACACCATATATTTT. It encodes CASSQERGFWDTIYF. Full variable domain (remainder filled in from reference TRBV14 and TRBJ1-3): EAGVTQFPSHSVIEKGQTVTLRCDPISGHDNLYWYRRVMGKEIKFLLHFVKESKQDESGMPNNRFLAERTGGTYSTLKVQPAELEDSGVYFCASSQERGFWDTIYFGEGSWLTVV.